The following is a T cell receptor (beta chain) sequence with its context. No antigen is known for it. This sample was included in a study of STAT5B mutations in CD4+ large granular lymphocyte leukemia. Findings and limits, study-wide: Over 20% of private leukemic clonotypes occurred rarely in other patients' non-leukemic repertoires. TRBV06-family usage was enriched in top patient clones (8/27) versus controls (2/35).

The authors' processing: A productive frequency of 2.59 x 10-5 was the lowest detectable. The protocol was immunoSEQ multiplex PCR, while the TCRdb copy is restricted to in-frame clones and leaves out a portion. The DNA gave D and trimming, while V, J and clone size come from that table. The sample includes more than 45,000 clones, 55% to 75% of them seen just once. The CDR3 extends over 13 amino acids. Trimming removed 6 bases from V and 7 bases from J, with 15 bases in between. Germline V gene lookup returns CDR1 SNHLY and CDR2 FYNNEI. Control samples were healthy donors' buffy coats. Specimen: CD4+ T cells from blood buffy coats. This TCR was recovered from a human donor in good health. The rearrangement joins TRBV2 to TRBJ1-2, with a weak D call TRBD1 (6 bases). In DNA form, the CDR3 reads TGTGCCAGCAGCGCCACAGGGATGGGTGGCTACACCTTC. It encodes CASSATGMGGYTF.